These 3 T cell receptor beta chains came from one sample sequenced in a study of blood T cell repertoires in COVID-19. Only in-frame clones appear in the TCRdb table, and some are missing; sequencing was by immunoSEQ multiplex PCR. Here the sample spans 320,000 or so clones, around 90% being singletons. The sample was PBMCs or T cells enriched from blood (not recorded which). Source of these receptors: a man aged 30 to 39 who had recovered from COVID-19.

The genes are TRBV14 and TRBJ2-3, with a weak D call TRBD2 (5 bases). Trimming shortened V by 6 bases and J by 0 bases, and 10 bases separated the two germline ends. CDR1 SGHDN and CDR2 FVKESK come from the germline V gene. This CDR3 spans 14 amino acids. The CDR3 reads CASRTGISTDTQYF. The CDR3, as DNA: TGTGCCAGCAGGACCGGGATTAGCACAGATACGCAGTATTTT.

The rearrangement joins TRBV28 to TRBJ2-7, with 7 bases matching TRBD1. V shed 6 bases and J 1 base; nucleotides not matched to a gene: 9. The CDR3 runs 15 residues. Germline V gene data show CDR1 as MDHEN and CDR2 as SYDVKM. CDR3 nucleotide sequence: TGTGCCAGCAGCTTAGCGACGGACAGGTCCTACGAGCAGTACTTC. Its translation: CASSLATDRSYEQYF.

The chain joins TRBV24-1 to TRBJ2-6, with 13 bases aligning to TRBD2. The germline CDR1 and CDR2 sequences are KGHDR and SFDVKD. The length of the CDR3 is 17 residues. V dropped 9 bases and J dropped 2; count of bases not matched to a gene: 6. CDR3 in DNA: TGTGCCACCGGACAACTAGCGGGGGGGCCTGGGGCCAACGTCCTGACTTTC. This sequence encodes CATGQLAGGPGANVLTF.